A single sample gave rise to the 17 T cell receptor beta chains below, sequenced in a study of blood T cell repertoires in COVID-19. The table came from immunoSEQ multiplex PCR; TCRdb's copy has only in-frame clones and leaves some out. The data show roughly 57,000 clones, with about 80% seen just once and about a fifth held by the top ten. Input material: peripheral blood. These receptors were taken from a young man with COVID-19, enrolled during active disease.

The genes are TRBV10-3 and TRBJ2-1; 10 bases agree with TRBD2. This CDR3 region has 17 residues. V gave up 4 bases and J gave up 9 bases; unmatched junction bases: 15. Per the germline V gene, CDR1 is ENHRY and CDR2 is SYGVKD. The CDR3: CAISGLSGGVYVGEQFF. In DNA, the CDR3 is TGTGCCATCAGTGGGTTAAGCGGGGGGGTTTACGTCGGTGAGCAGTTCTTC.

The chain recombines TRBV28 with TRBJ2-5; 9 nucleotides align to TRBD2. The V segment lost 2 bases and the J segment 5 bases; nucleotides outside the gene matches: 3. Germline V gene data show CDR1 as MDHEN and CDR2 as SYDVKM. CDR3 size: 14 residues. CDR3 protein: CASSLAGGLETQYF. CDR3 nucleotide sequence: TGTGCCAGCAGTTTAGCGGGAGGGCTGGAGACCCAGTACTTC.

The gene calls are TRBV5-6 and TRBJ2-7; D gene ambiguous. Between the trimmed V and J ends, which lost 2 bases and 2 bases, there was a span of 11 bases. Germline-derived CDR1 and CDR2 are SGHDT and YYEEEE. The CDR3 is 14 residues long. CDR3 DNA sequence: TGTGCCAGCAGCTTTGGGCAGGCCGCCTACGAGCAGTACTTC. It encodes CASSFGQAAYEQYF.

The V call is TRBV6-1, the J call TRBJ2-7; 10 bases are a match to TRBD2. CDR1 and CDR2 (germline): MNHNS, SASEGT. Germline trimming cut 1 base from V and 12 bases from J; bases unmatched to any gene: 12. The CDR3 loop spans 15 amino acids. The CDR3 bases are TGTGCCAGCAGTGAAGTGGGGGCTAGCGGGAGTTCGTCGTACTTC. It is translated as CASSEVGASGSSSYF.

This chain uses TRBV5-4 with TRBJ1-1; 10 nucleotides align to TRBD1. With V trimmed by 2 bases and J by 5 bases, 12 bases remained unmatched. Germline V gene lookup returns CDR1 SGHNT and CDR2 YYREEE (reference sequence). This CDR3 has 17 residues. CDR3 in amino acids: CASSLGVVRDRGTEAFF. CDR3 coding DNA: TGTGCCAGCAGCTTAGGAGTAGTCCGGGACAGGGGAACTGAAGCTTTCTTT.

The chain combines TRBV28 with TRBJ2-5, with 7 positions matching TRBD2. The CDR3 spans 13 residues. With V trimmed by 6 bases and J by 9 bases, 10 bases remained unmatched. Germline V gives CDR1 MDHEN, CDR2 SYDVKM. Here the CDR3 DNA reads TGTGCCAGCAGGCGACCCTCAGGGAGGGCCCAGTACTTC. This encodes CASRRPSGRAQYF.

This clone has a single count. The V gene is TRBV28, the J gene TRBJ2-7; perhaps TRBD1 as D (6 bases). Germline-derived CDR1 and CDR2 are MDHEN and SYDVKM. There are 15 residues in the CDR3. V shed 5 bases and J shed 5 bases, with 19 bases lying between them. The CDR3: CASSIPQGRGNEQYF. The CDR3 nucleotides read TGTGCCAGCAGTATCCCACAGGGAAGGGGGAACGAGCAGTACTTC.

The chain employs TRBV2 and TRBJ2-3; TRBD2 might be the D (5 bases). There are 14 residues in the CDR3. Between the trimmed V and J ends, which lost 6 bases and 2 bases, there was a span of 12 bases. Germline-derived CDR1 and CDR2 are SNHLY and FYNNEI. CDR3 in amino acids: CASSGVKVTDTQYF. CDR3 nucleotide sequence: TGTGCCAGCAGCGGGGTCAAGGTCACAGATACGCAGTATTTT.

The rearrangement uses TRBV7-9 and TRBJ2-1; 7 bases are shared with TRBD2. There are 18 residues in the CDR3. The J segment lost 7 bases and the V segment lost 4 bases, leaving 19 bases of the junction unmatched. The germline V gene encodes CDR1 SEHNR and CDR2 FQNEAQ (reference sequence). The CDR3: CASSSTRGGQGLSNEQFF. The CDR3 DNA is TGTGCCAGCAGCTCGACTCGGGGAGGGCAGGGTCTTTCGAATGAGCAGTTCTTC.

This chain joins TRBV6-5 and TRBJ1-6; TRBD1 aligns across 8 bases. The germline gives CDR1 MNHEY, CDR2 SVGAGI. This CDR3 region has 13 residues. The junction had 2 bases not matched to a gene; V was cut back by 7 bases and J by 6 bases. The CDR3 loop is CASTGQGNSPLHF. The CDR3 DNA follows: TGTGCCAGCACAGGACAGGGTAATTCACCCCTCCACTTT.

The chain links TRBV11-3 to TRBJ2-2, with D possibly matching TRBD1 (5 bases). The CDR3 is 16 amino acids. The V gene's germline CDR1 is SGHNT and CDR2 YENEEA. The V gene lost 5 bases and the J gene lost 3 bases, with 16 bases spanning the gap. This CDR3 reads CASSPRGRGDTGELFF. The DNA of the CDR3 is TGTGCCAGCAGCCCCAGAGGTAGGGGCGACACCGGGGAGCTGTTTTTT.

The chain is built from TRBV5-1 and TRBJ2-5; D not resolved. The ends were cut back, 1 base at V and 1 base at J, with 5 bases in the middle. This CDR3 spans 13 amino acids. Germline CDR1 SGHRS, CDR2 YFSETQ. CDR3 coding DNA: TGCGCCAGCAGCTTGAACTTCCAAGAGACCCAGTACTTC. Its translation is CASSLNFQETQYF.

This chain uses TRBV5-8 with TRBJ1-2; D is unclear. The CDR3 runs to 15 residues. Germline V gives CDR1 SGHTS, CDR2 YDEGEE. V was shortened by 0 bases and J by 8 bases, with 17 bases between the two germline ends. CDR3 nucleotide sequence: TGTGCCAGCAGCTTGGTAAGCGTTGAAGCTGGCGGCTACACCTTC. It encodes CASSLVSVEAGGYTF.

The chain couples TRBV5-1 to TRBJ2-1; TRBD1 aligns across 8 bases. The length of the CDR3 is 16 residues. V shed 5 bases, J shed 1 base, and the junction held 8 bases outside the gene matches. The germline V gene has CDR1 SGHRS and CDR2 YFSETQ. CDR3 nucleotide sequence: TGCGCCAGCAGACATGACAGGGGTGCATCCTACAATGAGCAGTTCTTC. This translates into CASRHDRGASYNEQFF.

This chain joins TRBV14 and TRBJ1-2, with 11 bases fitting TRBD1. V trimming: 4 bases; J trimming: 5 bases; junction bases outside the gene matches: 6. The CDR3 consists of 15 residues. Germline CDR1 SGHDN, CDR2 FVKESK. The CDR3 DNA follows: TGTGCCAGCAGCCGAGGAGGACAGGGGGCTTATGGCTACACCTTC. Its protein product is CASSRGGQGAYGYTF.

This chain links TRBV9 with TRBJ2-1; 8 nucleotides match TRBD1. V shed 0 bases and J 8 bases; nucleotides not matched to a gene: 7. Per germline, CDR1 SGDLS and CDR2 YYNGEE. This CDR3 comprises 15 residues. The CDR3 DNA sequence: TGTGCCAGCAGCGTAGGGCAGGGGGCTGGGGATGAGCAGTTCTTC. Protein product: CASSVGQGAGDEQFF.

This chain joins TRBV9 and TRBJ2-3; a possible D gene is TRBD2 (5 bases). The germline V gene encodes CDR1 SGDLS and CDR2 YYNGEE. Trimming pared 4 bases from V and 1 base from J, leaving 13 bases between. The CDR3 consists of 15 residues. CDR3 sequence reads: CASSPGIFGTDTQYF. The CDR3 DNA is TGTGCCAGCAGCCCCGGGATTTTTGGCACAGATACGCAGTATTTT. The variable domain in full, with the rest retrieved from reference TRBV9 and TRBJ2-3, is DSGVTQTPKHLITATGQRVTLRCSPRSGDLSVYWYQQSLDQGLQFLIQYYNGEERAKGNILERFSAQQFPDLHSELNLSSLELGDSALYFCASSPGIFGTDTQYFGPGTRLTVL.